This TCR beta chain originates from a study of blood T cell repertoires in COVID-19. About the research overall: The study drew acute and convalescent COVID-19 samples from the United States, Italy and Spain. PBMCs, B-cell-depleted T cells, or T cells provided the cDNA or gDNA that made up the material.

In the study's own analysis: Cell counts per sample came from amplifying reference gene primers. The data were produced by immunoSEQ multiplex PCR, yet TCRdb's version contains in-frame clones alone and is incomplete. V, J and clone size are taken as reported in that table, and D and trimming were inferred from the DNA itself. The table lists about 210,000 clones, under 90% of them singletons, with about 2.5% in the top ten. Trimming took 8 bases from V and 0 from J, leaving 11 bases between them. The CDR3 totals 15 residues. The chain links TRBV23-1 to TRBJ2-6, with D possibly TRBD1 on 6 matching bases. TRBV23-1 is placed among ORFs of uncertain function. The receptor's source is a woman between 40 and 55 years old with active or convalescent COVID-19. Specimen: peripheral blood. CDR3 nucleotides: TGCGCCAGCGACACAGGGCTCTCTGGGGCCAACGTCCTGACTTTC. Encoded protein: CASDTGLSGANVLTF.